This is a list of T cell receptor beta chains from one sample in a study of blood T cell repertoires in COVID-19. Generated by immunoSEQ multiplex PCR, the TCRdb table keeps only in-frame clones and is missing some. This sample has approximately 250,000 clones, with around 83% found just once. The material sequenced was peripheral blood. These receptors were taken from a woman aged 45 to 65 with acute or convalescent COVID-19. The CDR3 runs from the conserved cysteine through the conserved F or W. D genes are given only for firm matches. Clone size is given for some rows only: seen once, a few or many times, or a class if the clone is expanded.

size,V,length,J,D,CDR3,DNA
-,TRBV3-1/TRBV3-2,14,TRBJ2-7,TRBD1,CASSHTGTGFEQYF,TGTGCCAGCAGCCATACCGGGACAGGGTTCGAGCAGTACTTC
-,TRBV5-1,14,TRBJ1-6,-,CASSSGTSNSPLHF,TGCGCCAGCAGCTCAGGGACATCAAACTCACCCCTCCACTTT
-,TRBV25-1,15,TRBJ2-1,-,CASSETSSTHNEQFF,TGTGCCAGCAGTGAAACATCTAGCACCCACAATGAGCAGTTCTTC
-,TRBV7-9,15,TRBJ2-7,-,CASSPSRLVSYEQYF,TGTGCCAGCAGCCCCTCTCGACTAGTGTCCTACGAGCAGTACTTC
few,TRBV7-2,14,TRBJ2-7,-,CASSLVEGSYEQYF,TGTGCCAGCAGCTTAGTGGAGGGCTCCTACGAGCAGTACTTC
-,TRBV7-8,15,TRBJ1-1,-,CASSPRTNMNTEAFF,TGTGCCAGCAGCCCTAGGACAAACATGAACACTGAAGCTTTCTTT
-,TRBV2,14,TRBJ2-5,TRBD1,CASSGLQGEETQYF,TGTGCCAGCAGTGGGTTACAGGGGGAAGAGACCCAGTACTTC
-,TRBV15,16,TRBJ1-4,-,CATSRGGFATNEKLFF,TGTGCCACCAGCAGGGGGGGATTTGCAACTAATGAAAAACTGTTTTTT
-,TRBV6-2/TRBV6-3,13,TRBJ1-1,-,CASSPLANTEAFF,TGTGCCAGCAGCCCCCTGGCGAACACTGAAGCTTTCTTT
-,TRBV5-1,16,TRBJ1-2,-,CASSFSPGSANYGYTF,TGCGCCAGCAGCTTTTCTCCGGGGTCTGCTAACTATGGCTACACCTTC
-,TRBV24-1,13,TRBJ1-2,TRBD1,CATSADRDYGYTF,TGTGCCACCAGTGCGGACAGGGACTATGGCTACACCTTC
-,TRBV6-6,14,TRBJ1-6,-,CASSYSEDNSPLHF,TGTGCCAGCAGTTACTCGGAGGATAATTCACCCCTCCACTTT